This T cell receptor (beta chain) stems from a study of OX40 agonist ivuxolimab in advanced cancers. Study information: Participants averaged around 60 years of age (range roughly 23 to 79) and were under 90% male. Broader study findings: Average numbers of expanded clones were greater in CD8+ T cells than in CD4+. Clones of CD4+ and CD8+ blood T cells grew by week 6 at doses of 0.1 to 3.0 mg/kg. Certain nonresponders additionally had low normalized T-cell clonal expansion.

CDR3 size: 13 residues. Trimming removed 2 bases at V and 4 bases at J, with 8 bases between. The germline CDR1 and CDR2 sequences are SGDLS and YYNGEE. As concerns this clone: What it recognizes is unknown.

The data were produced by immunoSEQ multiplex PCR, yet TCRdb's version contains in-frame clones alone and is incomplete. Altogether fewer than 20,000 clones are present, around four fifths being singletons, with the ten largest covering roughly an eighth. The TCR was taken from an adult with an advanced solid tumor such as melanoma, head and neck, liver or kidney cancer. The J gene is TRBJ2-3, the V gene TRBV9; D uncertain. The input for sequencing was CD4+ or CD8+ T cells sorted from blood, taken in a trial of the OX40 agonist ivuxolimab. This CDR3 is CASSVSSADTQYF. The DNA of the CDR3 is TGTGCCAGCAGCGTGAGCAGTGCAGATACGCAGTATTTT.